This TCR beta chain was obtained from a study of regulatory T cells in long-lasting Graves disease. Time point: newly diagnosed GD, antithyroid drugs for less than 3 months. RNA isolated from PBMCs was used to make the TCR library. The authors built TCR beta libraries using iRepertoire HTBI primers and Arm-PCR of CDR3 regions. TCRdb ran MiXCR on the multiplex PCR reads and lists one entry per CDR3 protein. The repertoire holds roughly 400,000 distinct CDR3 sequences, approximately 15% seen once, with approximately 7.6% in the top ten. From germline, CDR1 is LNHDA and CDR2 SQIVND (reference sequence). The CDR3 extends over 14 amino acids. Trimming took 4 bases from V and 8 from J, leaving 14 bases between them. This sample was shared with a second study, whose subject was T cells in Graves' hyperthyroidism and ophthalmopathy.

The chain is built from TRBV19 and TRBJ1-4; D gene ambiguous. Here the sequenced sample was peripheral blood mononuclear cells (PBMCs), taken at new diagnosis, from a patient treated with antithyroid drugs. The sequence was collected from a woman between 40 and 50 years old with Graves disease. In DNA, the CDR3 is TGTGCCAGTAGTAGGTCTTTCCGTAGGGAAAAACTGTTTTTT. Translating gives CASSRSFRREKLFF.